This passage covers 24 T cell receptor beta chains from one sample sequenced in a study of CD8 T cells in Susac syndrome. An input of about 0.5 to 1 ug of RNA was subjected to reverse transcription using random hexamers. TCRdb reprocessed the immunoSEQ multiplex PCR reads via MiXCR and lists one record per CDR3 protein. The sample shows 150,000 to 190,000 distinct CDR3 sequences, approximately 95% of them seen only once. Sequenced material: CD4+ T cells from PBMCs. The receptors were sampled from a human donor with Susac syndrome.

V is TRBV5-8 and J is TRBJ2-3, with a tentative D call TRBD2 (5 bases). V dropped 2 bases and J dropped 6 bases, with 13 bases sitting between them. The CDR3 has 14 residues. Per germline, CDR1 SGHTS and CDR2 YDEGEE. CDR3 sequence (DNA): TGTGCCAGCAGCTTACCTCGGGGTAGGGATACGCAGTATTTT. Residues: CASSLPRGRDTQYF.

The CDR3 is CASSRRDRIGGYTF. The CDR3 DNA reads as TGTGCCAGCAGCCGAAGAGACAGGATTGGTGGCTACACCTTC. The J gene is TRBJ1-2, the V gene TRBV14; possible D gene TRBD1, 6 bases. V was shortened by 4 bases and J by 7 bases, with 16 bases between the two germline ends. Germline CDR1 SGHDN, CDR2 FVKESK. This CDR3 is 14 amino acids long.

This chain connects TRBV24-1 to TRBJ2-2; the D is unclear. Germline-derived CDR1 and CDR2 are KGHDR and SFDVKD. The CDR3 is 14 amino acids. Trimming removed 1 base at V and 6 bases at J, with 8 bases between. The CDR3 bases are TGTGCCACCAGTGATTTTACAAATCCCGGGGAGCTGTTTTTT. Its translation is CATSDFTNPGELFF.

In nucleotides, the CDR3 is TGTGCCAGCAGCTTAGACGAGGTGATCTACGAGCAGTACTTC. This gives the protein CASSLDEVIYEQYF. The J gene is TRBJ2-7, the V gene TRBV7-6; D gene unclear. This CDR3 has 14 residues. Trimming cost V 1 base and J 3 bases, with 10 bases left between them. CDR1 and CDR2 (germline): SGHVS, FNYEAQ. The entire variable domain, with the rest obtained from reference TRBV7-6 and TRBJ2-7, is as follows: GAGVSQSPRYKVTKRGQDVALRCDPISGHVSLYWYRQALGQGPEFLTYFNYEAQQDKSGLPNDRFSAERPEGSISTLTIQRTEQRDSAMYRCASSLDEVIYEQYFGPGTRLTVT.

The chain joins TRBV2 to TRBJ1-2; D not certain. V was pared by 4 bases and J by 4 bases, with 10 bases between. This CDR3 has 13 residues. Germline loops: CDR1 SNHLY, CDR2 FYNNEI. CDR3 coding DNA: TGTGCCAGCAGTGTGGACGGTGGCTATGGCTACACCTTC. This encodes CASSVDGGYGYTF.

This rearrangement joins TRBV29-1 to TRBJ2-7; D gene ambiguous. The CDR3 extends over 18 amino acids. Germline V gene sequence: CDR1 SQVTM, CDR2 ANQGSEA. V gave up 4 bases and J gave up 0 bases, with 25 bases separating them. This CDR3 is CSVGGMVSFDGRSYEQYF. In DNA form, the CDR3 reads TGCAGCGTTGGAGGTATGGTTAGCTTTGACGGACGCTCCTACGAGCAGTACTTC.

CDR3 DNA sequence: TGTGCCAGCTCAAAAAACCTTTACAATGAGCAGTTCTTC. It encodes CASSKNLYNEQFF. The V gene is TRBV18, the J gene TRBJ2-1; D remains ambiguous. The CDR3 runs to 13 residues. The V gene's germline CDR1 is KGHSH and CDR2 LQKENI. The V end was cut by 5 bases, the J end by 4 bases, with 9 bases between.

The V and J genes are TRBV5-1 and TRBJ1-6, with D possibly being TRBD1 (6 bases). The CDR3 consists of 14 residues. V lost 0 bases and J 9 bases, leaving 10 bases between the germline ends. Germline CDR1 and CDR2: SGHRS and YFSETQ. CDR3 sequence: CASSLEGGSSPLHF. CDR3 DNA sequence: TGCGCCAGCAGCTTGGAGGGGGGCTCTTCACCCCTCCACTTT.

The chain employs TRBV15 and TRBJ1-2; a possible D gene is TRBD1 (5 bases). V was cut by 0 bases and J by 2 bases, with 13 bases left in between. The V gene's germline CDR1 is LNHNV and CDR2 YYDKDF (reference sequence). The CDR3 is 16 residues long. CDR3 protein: CATSRDVQGANYGYTF. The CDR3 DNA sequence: TGTGCCACCAGCAGAGATGTCCAAGGGGCCAACTATGGCTACACCTTC.

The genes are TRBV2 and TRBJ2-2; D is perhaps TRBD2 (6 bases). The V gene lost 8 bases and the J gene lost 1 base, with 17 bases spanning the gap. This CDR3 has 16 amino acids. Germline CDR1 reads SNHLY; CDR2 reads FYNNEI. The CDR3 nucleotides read TGTGCCAGCTGCAGGCTAGGGACTCAGAACACCGGGGAGCTGTTTTTT. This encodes CASCRLGTQNTGELFF.

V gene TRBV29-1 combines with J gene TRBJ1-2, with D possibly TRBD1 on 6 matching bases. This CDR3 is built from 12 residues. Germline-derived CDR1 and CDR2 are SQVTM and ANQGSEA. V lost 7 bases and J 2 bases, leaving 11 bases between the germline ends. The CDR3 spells CSAGDLNYGYTF. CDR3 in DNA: TGCAGCGCAGGGGACTTGAACTATGGCTACACCTTC.

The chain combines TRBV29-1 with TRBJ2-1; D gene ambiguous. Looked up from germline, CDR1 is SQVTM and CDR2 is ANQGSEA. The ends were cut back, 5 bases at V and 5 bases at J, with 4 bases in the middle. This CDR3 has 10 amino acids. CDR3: CSVSNNEQFF. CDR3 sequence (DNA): TGCAGCGTTTCTAACAATGAGCAGTTCTTC.

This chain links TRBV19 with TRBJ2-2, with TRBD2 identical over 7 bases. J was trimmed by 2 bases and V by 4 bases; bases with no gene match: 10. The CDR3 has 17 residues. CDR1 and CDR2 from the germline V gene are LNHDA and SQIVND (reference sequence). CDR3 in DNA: TGTGCCAGTAGTACCTCCGGGACTACCCTTAACACCGGGGAGCTGTTTTTT. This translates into CASSTSGTTLNTGELFF.

The CDR3 is CSARRGAPGAQFF. The CDR3 DNA is TGCAGTGCTAGACGGGGGGCTCCGGGTGCGCAGTTCTTC. V is TRBV20-1 and J is TRBJ2-1, with a possible D match to TRBD2 (7 bases). Germline V lookup: CDR1 DFQATT, CDR2 SNEGSKA (reference sequence). CDR3 length equals 13 residues. V shed 2 bases and J shed 12 bases, with 17 bases lying between them.

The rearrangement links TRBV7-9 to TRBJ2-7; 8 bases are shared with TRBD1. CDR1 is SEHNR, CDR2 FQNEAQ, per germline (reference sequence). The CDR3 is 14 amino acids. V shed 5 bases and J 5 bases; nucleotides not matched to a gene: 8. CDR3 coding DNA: TGTGCCAGCAGCCTGGACAGGGCGAGTAACGAGCAGTACTTC. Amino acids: CASSLDRASNEQYF.

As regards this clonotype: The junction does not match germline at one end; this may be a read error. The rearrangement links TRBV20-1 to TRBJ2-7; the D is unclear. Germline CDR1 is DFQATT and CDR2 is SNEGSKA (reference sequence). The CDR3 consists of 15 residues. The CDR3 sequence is CSARDFQPTSHEQYF. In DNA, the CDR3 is TGCAGTGCTAGAGATTTCCAGCCCACCTCCCACGAGCAGTACTTC.

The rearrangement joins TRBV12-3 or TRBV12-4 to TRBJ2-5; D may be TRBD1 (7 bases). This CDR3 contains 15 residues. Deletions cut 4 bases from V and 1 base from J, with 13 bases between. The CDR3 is CASSSRQGGQETQYF. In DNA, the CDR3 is TGTGCCAGCAGTTCCCGCCAGGGGGGCCAAGAGACCCAGTACTTC.

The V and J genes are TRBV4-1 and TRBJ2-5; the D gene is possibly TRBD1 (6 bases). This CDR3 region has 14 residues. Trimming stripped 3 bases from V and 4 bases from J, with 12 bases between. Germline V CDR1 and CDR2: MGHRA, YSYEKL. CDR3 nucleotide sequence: TGCGCCAGCAGCCAGGGGCAGGGGAGAGAGACCCAGTACTTC. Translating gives CASSQGQGRETQYF.

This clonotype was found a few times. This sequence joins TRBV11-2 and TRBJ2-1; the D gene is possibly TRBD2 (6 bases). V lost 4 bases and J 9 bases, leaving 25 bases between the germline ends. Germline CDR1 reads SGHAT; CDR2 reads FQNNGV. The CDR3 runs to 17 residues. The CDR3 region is CASSSTHSGLTKSEQFF. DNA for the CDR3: TGTGCCAGCAGCTCGACGCATTCGGGACTCACAAAAAGTGAGCAGTTCTTC.

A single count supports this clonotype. The chain's CDR3 is CASSQRSGTHYNEQFF. The CDR3, as DNA: TGTGCCAGCAGCCAACGGTCGGGGACCCACTACAATGAGCAGTTCTTC. The chain links TRBV7-9 to TRBJ2-1; D might be TRBD1 or TRBD2, each matching 5 bases. Germline values: CDR1 SEHNR, CDR2 FQNEAQ (reference sequence). V dropped 5 bases and J dropped 3 bases, with 17 bases sitting between them. CDR3 length equals 16 residues.

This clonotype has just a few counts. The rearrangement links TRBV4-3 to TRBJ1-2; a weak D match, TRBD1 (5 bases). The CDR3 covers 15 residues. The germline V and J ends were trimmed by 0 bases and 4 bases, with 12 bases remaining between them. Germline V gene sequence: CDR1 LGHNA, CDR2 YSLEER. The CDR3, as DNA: TGCGCCAGCAGCCAAGAGACAGAACCGTTCTATGGCTACACCTTC. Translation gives CASSQETEPFYGYTF.

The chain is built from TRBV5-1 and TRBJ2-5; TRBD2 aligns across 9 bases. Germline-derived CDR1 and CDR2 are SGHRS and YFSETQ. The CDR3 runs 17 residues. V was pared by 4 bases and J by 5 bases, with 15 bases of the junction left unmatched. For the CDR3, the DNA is TGCGCCAGCAGCATTCGGCTTAGCGGGGGCCGGGATGAGACCCAGTACTTC. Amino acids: CASSIRLSGGRDETQYF.

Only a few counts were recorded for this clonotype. The DNA of the CDR3 is TGTGCCAGCAGCCAAGTCTATACGCAGTATTTT. Translating gives CASSQVYTQYF. This sequence joins TRBV4-2 and TRBJ2-3; unclear D gene. Trimming left V 1 base short and J 7 bases short, with 3 bases between. Germline V gene data show CDR1 as LGHNA and CDR2 as YNFKEQ. CDR3 size: 11 residues.

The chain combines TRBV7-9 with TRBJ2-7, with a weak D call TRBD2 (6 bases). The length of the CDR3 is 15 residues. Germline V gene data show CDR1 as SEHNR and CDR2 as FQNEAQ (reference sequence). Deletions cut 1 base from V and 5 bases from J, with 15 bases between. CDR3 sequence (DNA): TGTGCCAGCAGCTTAGGTCGGGGGTCCCACCACGAGCAGTACTTC. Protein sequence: CASSLGRGSHHEQYF.